Listed here are 15 T cell receptor beta chains from one sample, sequenced in a study of Ad26.COV2.S vaccination and SARS-CoV-2 variants. Some clones are missing from TCRdb's copy, which holds only in-frame ones; the method was immunoSEQ multiplex PCR. There are 360,000 or so clones in the sample; around 91% occur only once, and around 1.8% lies in the top ten. The sample's treatment: about 20 received Ad26.COV2.S at low or high dose, single or two shots; 5 received placebo; per-sample allocation not given. Day 63 following the first vaccine or placebo injection was when the samples were taken. Sequenced here: peripheral blood, sampled in a trial of Ad26.COV2.S vaccine versus placebo. These receptor sequences come from a person aged 18 to 65 who received the Ad26.COV2.S COVID-19 vaccine or a placebo.

This chain uses TRBV12-3 or TRBV12-4 with TRBJ2-3; D is perhaps TRBD1 or TRBD2 (5 bases each). The length of the CDR3 is 13 residues. Trimming shortened V by 1 base and J by 4 bases, and 6 bases separated the two germline ends. The CDR3, as DNA: TGTGCCAGCAGTTTAGTGGGGGCAGATACGCAGTATTTT. Translating it yields CASSLVGADTQYF.

V and J are TRBV5-4 and TRBJ2-7; 7 positions agree with TRBD1. Germline-derived CDR1 and CDR2 are SGHNT and YYREEE (reference sequence). V shed 4 bases and J 3 bases; nucleotides not matched to a gene: 4. This CDR3 has 13 residues. In DNA form, the CDR3 reads TGTGCCAGCAGCCGGGACAGCGGCTACGAGCAGTACTTC. Translation: CASSRDSGYEQYF.

The gene calls are TRBV7-3 and TRBJ1-2; D is possibly TRBD1 (5 bases). From germline, CDR1 is SGHTA and CDR2 FQGTGA. CDR3 size: 13 residues. V was clipped by 4 bases and J by 1 base, with 7 bases between them. CDR3 coding DNA: TGTGCCAGCAGCTCGGACAATAACTATGGCTACACCTTC. It specifies CASSSDNNYGYTF.

The chain combines TRBV6-2 or TRBV6-3 with TRBJ1-5; a possible D gene is TRBD1 (6 bases). Trimming removed 2 bases from V and 5 bases from J, with 13 bases in between. The length of the CDR3 is 15 residues. The germline gives CDR1 MNHEY, CDR2 SVGEGT. The DNA of the CDR3 is TGTGCCAGCAGTTACGGTGGCAGGGGCCATCAGCCCCAGCATTTT. It specifies CASSYGGRGHQPQHF.

This chain connects TRBV10-3 to TRBJ1-1; D not resolved. Trimming shortened V by 10 bases and J by 1 base, and 7 bases separated the two germline ends. This CDR3 comprises 11 residues. Germline V lookup: CDR1 ENHRY, CDR2 SYGVKD. The CDR3 region has the DNA TGTGCCAGCGGGGAGAACACTGAAGCTTTCTTT. Its translation is CASGENTEAFF.

This chain links TRBV7-2 with TRBJ2-5, with a tentative D call TRBD2 (5 bases). In germline, CDR1 is SGHTA, CDR2 FQGNSA. V was cut by 3 bases and J by 4 bases, with 9 bases left in between. The CDR3 spans 13 residues. In DNA, the CDR3 is TGTGCCAGCAGCTTCGGGGAACTAGAGACCCAGTACTTC. This encodes CASSFGELETQYF.

The chain is built from TRBV2 and TRBJ2-1; the D gene could be TRBD1 or TRBD2 (5 bases each). The CDR3 runs 15 residues. V gave up 8 bases and J gave up 0 bases, with 14 bases separating them. Germline CDR1 SNHLY, CDR2 FYNNEI. DNA of the CDR3: TGTGCCAGCCAAGAGGACACTAGCTCCTACAATGAGCAGTTCTTC. This encodes CASQEDTSSYNEQFF.

The V and J genes are TRBV5-1 and TRBJ1-6; no definite D call. In germline, CDR1 is SGHRS, CDR2 YFSETQ. CDR3 length equals 14 residues. The germline V and J ends were trimmed by 4 bases and 7 bases, with 12 bases remaining between them. The DNA for the CDR3 is TGCGCCAGCAGCCCACTCGGTGCGAATTCACCCCTCCACTTT. Its translation: CASSPLGANSPLHF.

CDR3 residues: CASRRGGSNQPQHF. Here the CDR3 DNA reads TGTGCCAGTAGGAGGGGGGGTAGCAATCAGCCCCAGCATTTT. The genes are TRBV19 and TRBJ1-5; D perhaps matches TRBD1 (6 bases). Germline V gives CDR1 LNHDA, CDR2 SQIVND (reference sequence). The CDR3 consists of 14 residues. The V end was cut by 6 bases, the J end by 0 bases, with 9 bases between. Full variable domain (remainder filled in from reference TRBV19 and TRBJ1-5): DGGITQSPKYLFRKEGQNVTLSCEQNLNHDAMYWYRQDPGQGLRLIYYSQIVNDFQKGDIAEGYSVSREKKESFPLTVTSAQKNPTAFYLCASRRGGSNQPQHFGDGTRLSIL.

The genes are TRBV6-5 and TRBJ1-5; D gene unclear. Germline CDR1 and CDR2: MNHEY and SVGAGI. The CDR3 sequence is 14 residues long. Trimming shortened V by 7 bases and J by 2 bases, and 12 bases separated the two germline ends. The CDR3 bases are TGTGCCAGCACCCTACATGGGGGCAATCAGCCCCAGCATTTT. Translating gives CASTLHGGNQPQHF.

The V gene is TRBV7-2, the J gene TRBJ2-7; 12 bases fit TRBD1. After removal of 2 bases from V and 7 bases from J, the junction contained 6 bases not matched to a gene. The CDR3 covers 15 residues. Germline V gene lookup returns CDR1 SGHTA and CDR2 FQGNSA. CDR3 coding DNA: TGTGCCAGCAGCTTAAAGGGACAGGGGGCGGGTGAGCAGTACTTC. It encodes CASSLKGQGAGEQYF.

The chain recombines TRBV29-1 with TRBJ2-7; D might be TRBD2 (6 bases). Trimming pared 5 bases from V and 1 base from J, leaving 9 bases between. The CDR3 length is 12 residues. Germline CDR1 SQVTM, CDR2 ANQGSEA. The CDR3 sequence is CSVTRESYEQYF. The CDR3 coding sequence is TGCAGCGTTACCCGGGAGTCCTACGAGCAGTACTTC.

This chain links TRBV2 with TRBJ1-5; D not certain. V lost 5 bases and J 1 base, leaving 12 bases between the germline ends. CDR3 length: 15 amino acids. The germline V gene encodes CDR1 SNHLY and CDR2 FYNNEI. CDR3 nucleotide sequence: TGTGCCAGCAGTAGCCTTTTGGGAAGCAATCAGCCCCAGCATTTT. This gives the protein CASSSLLGSNQPQHF.

The genes are TRBV25-1 and TRBJ2-3, with D perhaps TRBD1 (5 bases). Trimming left V 3 bases short and J 2 bases short, with 12 bases between. The CDR3 contains 15 residues. Germline CDR1 MGHDK, CDR2 SYGVNS. This chain's CDR3 is CASSEGRRYTDTQYF. CDR3 coding DNA: TGTGCCAGCAGTGAGGGGCGAAGGTACACAGATACGCAGTATTTT. Looking up the rest from reference TRBV25-1 and TRBJ2-3 gives the full variable domain: EADIYQTPRYLVIGTGKKITLECSQTMGHDKMYWYQQDPGMELHLIHYSYGVNSTEKGDLSSESTVSRIRTEHFPLTLESARPSHTSQYLCASSEGRRYTDTQYFGPGTRLTVL.

The chain recombines TRBV6-5 with TRBJ2-7, with TRBD1 matching 7 bases. CDR1 and CDR2 from the germline V gene are MNHEY and SVGAGI. The CDR3 totals 14 residues. V shed 4 bases, J shed 0 bases, and the junction held 3 bases outside the gene matches. The CDR3 region has the DNA TGTGCCAGCAGTTCCAGGGGGAGCTCCTACGAGCAGTACTTC. As protein: CASSSRGSSYEQYF.